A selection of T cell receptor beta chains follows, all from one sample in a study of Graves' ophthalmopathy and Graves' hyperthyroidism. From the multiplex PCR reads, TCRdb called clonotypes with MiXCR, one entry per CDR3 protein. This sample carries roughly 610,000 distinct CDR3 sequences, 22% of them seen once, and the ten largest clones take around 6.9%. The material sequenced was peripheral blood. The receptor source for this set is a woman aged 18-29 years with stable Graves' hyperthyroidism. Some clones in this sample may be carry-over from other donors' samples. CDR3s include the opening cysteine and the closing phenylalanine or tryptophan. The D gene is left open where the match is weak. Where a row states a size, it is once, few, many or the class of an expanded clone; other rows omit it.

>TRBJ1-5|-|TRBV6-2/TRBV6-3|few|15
TGTGCCAGCAGTTACGTCTGGGTGGGTAATCAGCCCCAGCATTTT
CASSYVWVGNQPQHF
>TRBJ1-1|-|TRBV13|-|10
TGTGCCAGCAGTACAGCTGAAGCTTTCTTT
CASSTAEAFF
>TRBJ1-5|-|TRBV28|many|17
TGTGCCAGCAGTTTTCGTGACAGAGCCTCTAGCAATCAGCCCCAGCATTTT
CASSFRDRASSNQPQHF
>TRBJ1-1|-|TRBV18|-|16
TGTGCCAGCTCACCCAAGACAGGTCCCTCGGGCACTGAAGCTTTCTTT
CASSPKTGPSGTEAFF
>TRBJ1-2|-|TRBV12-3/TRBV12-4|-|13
TGTGCCAGCAGCCAGACACTTAACTATGGCTACACCTTC
CASSQTLNYGYTF
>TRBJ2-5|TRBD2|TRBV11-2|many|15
TGTGCCAGCAGCTGGCTAGCGGGGGCCCCGGGGACCCAGTACTTC
CASSWLAGAPGTQYF
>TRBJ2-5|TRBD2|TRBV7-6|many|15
TGTGCCAGCAGCTTACAGCATCGGGGGGTGGAGACCCAGTACTTC
CASSLQHRGVETQYF
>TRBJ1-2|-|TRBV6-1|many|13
TGTGCCAGCAGTGTATGGGACCACTATGGCTACACCTTC
CASSVWDHYGYTF
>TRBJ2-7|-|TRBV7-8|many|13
TGTGCCAGCAGCCCAACGGAAACCTACGAGCAGTACTTC
CASSPTETYEQYF
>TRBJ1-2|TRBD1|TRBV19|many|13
TGTGCCAGTAGTCGGACAGGGGTTGGTGGCTACACCTTC
CASSRTGVGGYTF
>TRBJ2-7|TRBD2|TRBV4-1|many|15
TGCGCCAGCAGCCAGGACCTAGCGGGAGTCTACGAGCAGTACTTC
CASSQDLAGVYEQYF
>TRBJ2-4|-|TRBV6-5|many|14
TGTGCCAGCAGTTACGGCCAGGGGGGGAACATTCAGTACTTC
CASSYGQGGNIQYF
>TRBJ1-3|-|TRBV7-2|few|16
TGTGCCAGCAGCCCAGCGGGAGGGGGAGCTGGAAACACCATATATTTT
CASSPAGGGAGNTIYF
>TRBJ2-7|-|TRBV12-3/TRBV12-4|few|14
TGTGCCAGCAGTTCTAGCCAGTACCCCTCCGAGCAGTACTTC
CASSSSQYPSEQYF
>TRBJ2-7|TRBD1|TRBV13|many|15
TGTGCCAGCAGCCAAGGGAGAGGGACAGCCTACGAGCAGTACTTC
CASSQGRGTAYEQYF
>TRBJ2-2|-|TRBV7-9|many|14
TGTGCCAGCACCCCGACCGTGAACACCGGGGAGCTGTTTTTT
CASTPTVNTGELFF
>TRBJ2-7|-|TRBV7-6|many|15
TGTGCCAGCAGCTTAGGGAGGGGTGCCGCCTACGAGCAGTACTTC
CASSLGRGAAYEQYF
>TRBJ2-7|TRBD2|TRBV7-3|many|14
TGTGCCAGCAGCTTGGCAGCGGGACCCTACGAGCAGTACTTC
CASSLAAGPYEQYF
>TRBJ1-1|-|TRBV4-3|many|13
TGCGCCAGCAGCCAAGATGCTGGCGCTGAAGCTTTCTTT
CASSQDAGAEAFF
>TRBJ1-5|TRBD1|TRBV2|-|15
TGTGCCAGCACCAAAGACAGGGATGGCAATCAGCCCCAGCATTTT
CASTKDRDGNQPQHF
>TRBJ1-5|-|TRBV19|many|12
TGTGCCAGTAGTATGTTGAGTCAGCCCCAGCATTTT
CASSMLSQPQHF
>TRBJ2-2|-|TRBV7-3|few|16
TGTGCCAGCAGCTTGGACTCAGGGTCGGGCACCGGGGAGCTGTTTTTT
CASSLDSGSGTGELFF
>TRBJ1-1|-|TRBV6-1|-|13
TGTGCCAGCCCTCGAGGCCCTAACACTGAAGCTTGCTTT
CASPRGPNTEACF
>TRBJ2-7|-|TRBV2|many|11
TGTGCCAGCAGGGCCTTCGGGGAGCAGTACTTC
CASRAFGEQYF
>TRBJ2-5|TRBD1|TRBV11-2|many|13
TGTGCCAGCAGCATGACAGGGGCAGAGACCCAGTACTTC
CASSMTGAETQYF
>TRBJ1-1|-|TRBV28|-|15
TGTGCCAGCAGATCCGACAGACTCATGAACACTGAAGCTTTCTTT
CASRSDRLMNTEAFF
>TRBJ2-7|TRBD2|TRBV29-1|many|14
TGCAGCGCTAGACTAGCGGGAGGGCCGGGGGAGCAGTACTTC
CSARLAGGPGEQYF
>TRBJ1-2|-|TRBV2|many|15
TGTGCCAGCAGTGAAAAATCGGGGGATACCTATGGCTACACCTTC
CASSEKSGDTYGYTF
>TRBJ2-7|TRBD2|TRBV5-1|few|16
TGCGCCAGCAGCCCTGGGACTAGAGTGACATCCTACGAGCAGTACTTC
CASSPGTRVTSYEQYF
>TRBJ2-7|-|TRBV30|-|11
TGTGCCTGGGGACCCCTCAAGGAGCAGTACTTC
CAWGPLKEQYF
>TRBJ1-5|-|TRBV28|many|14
TGTGCCAGCAGTTTTGGCGCAGGCTTTCAGCCCCAGCATTTT
CASSFGAGFQPQHF
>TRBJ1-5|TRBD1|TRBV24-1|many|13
TGTGCCACCAGTGACAGGGGGAGTTCGCCCCAGCATTTT
CATSDRGSSPQHF
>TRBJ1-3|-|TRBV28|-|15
TGTGCCAGCAGTCCTTCCGGCCCCTCTGGAAACACCATATATTTT
CASSPSGPSGNTIYF
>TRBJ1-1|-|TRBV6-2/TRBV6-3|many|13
TGTGCCAGCAAGGGGGAGTTGAACACTGAAGCTTTCTTT
CASKGELNTEAFF
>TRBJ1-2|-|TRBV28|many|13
TGTGCCAGCAGTATGCGATCAGATGTCGTCTACACCTTC
CASSMRSDVVYTF
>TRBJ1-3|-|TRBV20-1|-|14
TGCAGTGCCCCGGACCGAGCCTCTGGAAACACCATATATTTT
CSAPDRASGNTIYF
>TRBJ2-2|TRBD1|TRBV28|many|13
TGTGCCAGCAGGCTGGGACAGCACGGGGAGCTGTTTTTT
CASRLGQHGELFF
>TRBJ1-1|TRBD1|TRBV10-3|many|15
TGTGCCATCAGTCCCGACGGACAGGGGGACACTGAAGCTTTCTTT
CAISPDGQGDTEAFF
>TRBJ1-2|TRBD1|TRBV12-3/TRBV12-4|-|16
TGTGCCAGCAGTCCCCGGACAGGTTGGGACTCTTATGGCTACACCTTC
CASSPRTGWDSYGYTF
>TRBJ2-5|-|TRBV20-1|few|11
TGCAGTGCCTGGACTGTAGAGACCCAGTACTTC
CSAWTVETQYF
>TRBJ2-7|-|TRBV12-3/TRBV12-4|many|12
TGTGCCAGCAGTTTCGGGGGAAAGGAGCAGTACTTC
CASSFGGKEQYF
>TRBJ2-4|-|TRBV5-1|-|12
TGCGCCAGCAGCAGGGTAGGGGACATTCAGTACTTC
CASSRVGDIQYF
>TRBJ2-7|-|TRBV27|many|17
TGTGCCAGCAGTAGCTATGTCTCCGGGACCCCATCCTACGAGCAGTACTTC
CASSSYVSGTPSYEQYF
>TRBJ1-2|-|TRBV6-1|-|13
TGTGCCAGCACCCGGGACGGATACTATGGCTACACCTTC
CASTRDGYYGYTF
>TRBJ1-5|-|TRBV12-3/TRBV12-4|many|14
TGTGCCAGCAGTTTTGAGGTGTTCAATCAGCCCCAGCATTTT
CASSFEVFNQPQHF
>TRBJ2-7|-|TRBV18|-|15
TGTGCCAGCTCATCACCGGGGGGACAGTCCTACGAGCAGTACTTC
CASSSPGGQSYEQYF
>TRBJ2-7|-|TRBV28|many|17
TGTGCCAGCAGTTCACCTATAACGGGGGTTAATTCCTACGAGCAGTACTTC
CASSSPITGVNSYEQYF
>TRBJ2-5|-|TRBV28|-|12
TGTGCCAGCCAGACAGGCCAAGAGACCCAGTACTTC
CASQTGQETQYF
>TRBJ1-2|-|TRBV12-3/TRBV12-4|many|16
TGTGCCAGCAGTTCACTTCCGCAGGGAGCTAACTATGGCTACACCTTC
CASSSLPQGANYGYTF
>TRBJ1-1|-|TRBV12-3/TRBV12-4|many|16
TGTGCCAGCATTGTGTTGTTCGGGGGCGTGAACACTGAAGCTTTCTTT
CASIVLFGGVNTEAFF
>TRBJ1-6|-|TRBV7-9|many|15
TGTGCCAGCAGCATAGGACAGACCTATAATTCACCCCTCCACTTT
CASSIGQTYNSPLHF
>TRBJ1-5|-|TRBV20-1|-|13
TGCAGTGCGGATACAGGGAGCCGGCAGCCCCAGCATTTT
CSADTGSRQPQHF
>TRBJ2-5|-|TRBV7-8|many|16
TGTGCCAGCAGCTTAGGTCAGATAAAAATACAAGAGACCCAGTACTTC
CASSLGQIKIQETQYF
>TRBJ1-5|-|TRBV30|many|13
TGTGCCTGGAGTAGACAGGACAATCAGCCCCAGCATTTT
CAWSRQDNQPQHF
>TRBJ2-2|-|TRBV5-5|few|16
TGTGCCAGCAGCCCGGCCCGTTCTTGGAACACCGGGGAGCTGTTTTTT
CASSPARSWNTGELFF
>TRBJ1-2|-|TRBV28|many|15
TGTGCCAGCAGTACCCAGTCGACAGGAGGGAATGGCTACACCTTC
CASSTQSTGGNGYTF
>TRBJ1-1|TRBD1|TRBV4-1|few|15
TGCGCCAGCAGCCAAGAGGACAGGAAGAACACTGAAGCTTTCTTT
CASSQEDRKNTEAFF